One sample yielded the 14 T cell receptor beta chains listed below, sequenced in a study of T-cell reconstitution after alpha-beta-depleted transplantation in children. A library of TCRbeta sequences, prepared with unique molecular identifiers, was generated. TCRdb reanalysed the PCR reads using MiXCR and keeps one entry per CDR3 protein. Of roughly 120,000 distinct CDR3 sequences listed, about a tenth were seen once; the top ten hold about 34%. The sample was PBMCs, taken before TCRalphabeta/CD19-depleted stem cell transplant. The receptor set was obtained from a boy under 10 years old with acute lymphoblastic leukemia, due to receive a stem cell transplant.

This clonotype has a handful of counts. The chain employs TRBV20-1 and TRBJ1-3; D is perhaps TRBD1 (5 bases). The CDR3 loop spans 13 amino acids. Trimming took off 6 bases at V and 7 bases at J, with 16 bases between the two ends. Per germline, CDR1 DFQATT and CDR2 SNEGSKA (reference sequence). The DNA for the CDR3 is TGCAGTGCCAACCGCGGGCGGGGGAACACCATATATTTT. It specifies CSANRGRGNTIYF.

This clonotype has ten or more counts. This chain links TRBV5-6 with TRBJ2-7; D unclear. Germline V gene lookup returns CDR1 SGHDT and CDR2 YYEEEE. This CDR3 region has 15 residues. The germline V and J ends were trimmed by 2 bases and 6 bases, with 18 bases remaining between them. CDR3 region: CASSFWSGFLSEQYF. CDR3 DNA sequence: TGTGCCAGCAGCTTTTGGTCCGGATTCCTAAGCGAGCAGTACTTC.

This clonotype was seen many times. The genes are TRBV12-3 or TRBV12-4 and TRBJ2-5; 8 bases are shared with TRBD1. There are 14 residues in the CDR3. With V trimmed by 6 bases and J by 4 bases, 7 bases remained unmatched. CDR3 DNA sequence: TGTGCCAGCAGGCCCCAGGGGGCATTAGAGACCCAGTACTTC. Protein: CASRPQGALETQYF.

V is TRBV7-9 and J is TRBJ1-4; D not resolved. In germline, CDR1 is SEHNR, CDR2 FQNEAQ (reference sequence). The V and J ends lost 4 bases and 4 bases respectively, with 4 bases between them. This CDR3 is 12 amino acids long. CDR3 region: CASSSVNEKLFF. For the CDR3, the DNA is TGTGCCAGCAGCTCCGTTAATGAAAAACTGTTTTTT.

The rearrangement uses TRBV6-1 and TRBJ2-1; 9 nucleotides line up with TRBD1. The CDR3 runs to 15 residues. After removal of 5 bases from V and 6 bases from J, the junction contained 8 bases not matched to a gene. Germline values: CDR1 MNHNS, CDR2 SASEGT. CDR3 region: CASSRLGQGPNEQFF. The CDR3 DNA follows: TGTGCCAGCAGTCGTCTGGGACAGGGCCCCAATGAGCAGTTCTTC.

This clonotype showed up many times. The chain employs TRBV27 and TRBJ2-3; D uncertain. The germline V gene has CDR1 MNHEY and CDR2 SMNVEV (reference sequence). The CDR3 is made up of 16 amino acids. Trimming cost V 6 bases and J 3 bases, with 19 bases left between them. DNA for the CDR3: TGTGCCAGCAGCCTCATGCACGGTGGAGAGACAGATACGCAGTATTTT. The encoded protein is CASSLMHGGETDTQYF.

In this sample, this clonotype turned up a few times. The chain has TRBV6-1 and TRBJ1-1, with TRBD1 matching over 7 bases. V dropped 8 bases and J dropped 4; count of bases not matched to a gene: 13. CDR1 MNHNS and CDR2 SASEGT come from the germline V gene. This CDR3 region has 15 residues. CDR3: CASFPWDSTFTEAFF. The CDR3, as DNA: TGTGCCAGCTTTCCTTGGGACAGTACGTTCACTGAAGCTTTCTTT.

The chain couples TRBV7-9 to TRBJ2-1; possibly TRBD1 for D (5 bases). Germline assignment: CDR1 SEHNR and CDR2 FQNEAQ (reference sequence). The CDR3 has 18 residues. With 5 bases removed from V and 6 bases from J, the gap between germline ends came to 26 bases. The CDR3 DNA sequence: TGTGCCAGCAGCCATCATACCGCACAGGCAGCAGACACCAATGAGCAGTTCTTC. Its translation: CASSHHTAQAADTNEQFF.

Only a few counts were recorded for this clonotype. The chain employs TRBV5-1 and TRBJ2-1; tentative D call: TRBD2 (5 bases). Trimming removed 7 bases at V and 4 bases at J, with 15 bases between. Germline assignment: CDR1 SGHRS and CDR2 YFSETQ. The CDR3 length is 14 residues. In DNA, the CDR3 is TGCGCCAGCCGTCGGGGAGTCGGGTACAATGAGCAGTTCTTC. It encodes CASRRGVGYNEQFF.

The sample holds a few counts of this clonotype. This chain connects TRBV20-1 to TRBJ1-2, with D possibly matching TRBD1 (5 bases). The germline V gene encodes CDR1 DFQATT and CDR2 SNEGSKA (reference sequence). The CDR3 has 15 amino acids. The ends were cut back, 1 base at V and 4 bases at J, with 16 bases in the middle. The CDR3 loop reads CSARVWGKMSYGYTF. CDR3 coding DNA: TGCAGTGCTAGAGTTTGGGGGAAGATGTCCTATGGCTACACCTTC.

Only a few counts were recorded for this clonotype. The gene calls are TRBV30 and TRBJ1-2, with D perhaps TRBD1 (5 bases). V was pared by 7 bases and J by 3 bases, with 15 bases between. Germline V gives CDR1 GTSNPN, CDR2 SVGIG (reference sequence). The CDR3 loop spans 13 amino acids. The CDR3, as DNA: TGTGCCTTTGAAAGACAGTTTCACTATGGCTACACCTTC. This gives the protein CAFERQFHYGYTF.

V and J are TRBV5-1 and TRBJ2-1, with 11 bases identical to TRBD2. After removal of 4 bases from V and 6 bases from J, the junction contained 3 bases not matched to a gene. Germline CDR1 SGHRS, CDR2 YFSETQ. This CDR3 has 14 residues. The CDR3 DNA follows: TGCGCCAGCAGCCCGGGACTAGCGGTCAATGAGCAGTTCTTC. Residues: CASSPGLAVNEQFF.

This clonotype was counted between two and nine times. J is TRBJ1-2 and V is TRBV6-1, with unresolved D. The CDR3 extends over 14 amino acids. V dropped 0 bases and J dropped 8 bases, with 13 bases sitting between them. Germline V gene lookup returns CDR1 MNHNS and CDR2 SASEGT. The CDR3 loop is CASSEASARRGYTF. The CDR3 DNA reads TGTGCCAGCAGTGAAGCTTCCGCGAGACGGGGCTACACCTTC.

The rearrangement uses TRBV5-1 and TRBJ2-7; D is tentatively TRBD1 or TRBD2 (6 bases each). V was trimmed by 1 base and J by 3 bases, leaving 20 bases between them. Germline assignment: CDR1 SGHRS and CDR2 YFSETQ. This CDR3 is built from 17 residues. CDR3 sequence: CASSLLGSGASSYEQYF. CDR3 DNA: TGCGCCAGCAGCTTGCTAGGTTCGGGGGCCTCTAGCTACGAGCAGTACTTC. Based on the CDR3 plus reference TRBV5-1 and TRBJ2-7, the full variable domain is KAGVTQTPRYLIKTRGQQVTLSCSPISGHRSVSWYQQTPGQGLQFLFEYFSETQRNKGNFPGRFSGRQFSNSRSEMNVSTLELGDSALYLCASSLLGSGASSYEQYFGPGTRLTVT.